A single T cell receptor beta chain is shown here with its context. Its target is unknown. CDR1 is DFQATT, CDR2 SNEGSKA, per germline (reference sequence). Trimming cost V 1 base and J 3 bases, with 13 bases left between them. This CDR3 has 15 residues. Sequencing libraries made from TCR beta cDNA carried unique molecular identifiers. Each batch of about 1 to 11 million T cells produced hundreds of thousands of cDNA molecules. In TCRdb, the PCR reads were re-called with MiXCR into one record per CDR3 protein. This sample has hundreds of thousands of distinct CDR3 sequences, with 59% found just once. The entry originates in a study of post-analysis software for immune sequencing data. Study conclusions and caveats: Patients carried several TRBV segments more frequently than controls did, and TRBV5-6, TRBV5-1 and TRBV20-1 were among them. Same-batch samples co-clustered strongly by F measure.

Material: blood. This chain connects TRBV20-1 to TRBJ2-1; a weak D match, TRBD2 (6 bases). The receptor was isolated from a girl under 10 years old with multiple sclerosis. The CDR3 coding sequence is TGCAGTGCTAGAGTTTTCGGGGGAAACTACAATGAGCAGTTCTTC. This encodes CSARVFGGNYNEQFF.